What follows is one T cell receptor (beta chain) and its context. The data belong to a study of cytomegalovirus exposure and HLA in healthy donors. Each donor was healthy, and each was a bone marrow donor. With 60 Vbeta and 13 Jbeta primers, the PCR was carried out. Here immunoSEQ multiplex PCR was the method, and the copy in TCRdb shows in-frame clones only, minus some. The repertoire holds 95,000 to 100,000 clones, about four fifths seen once, with 1.9% in the top ten. Per germline, CDR1 WNHNN and CDR2 SYGVQD (reference sequence). The CDR3 runs to 14 residues. With V trimmed by 9 bases and J by 5 bases, 7 bases remained unmatched.

This TCR was sampled from a woman between 35 and 50 years old in good health and CMV-seronegative. The chain joins TRBV10-1 to TRBJ2-1, with 10 bases aligning to TRBD2. The source material was PBMCs. CDR3 region: CARAGGPSHNEQFF. CDR3 DNA: TGCGCCAGAGCGGGGGGGCCGTCCCACAATGAGCAGTTCTTC.